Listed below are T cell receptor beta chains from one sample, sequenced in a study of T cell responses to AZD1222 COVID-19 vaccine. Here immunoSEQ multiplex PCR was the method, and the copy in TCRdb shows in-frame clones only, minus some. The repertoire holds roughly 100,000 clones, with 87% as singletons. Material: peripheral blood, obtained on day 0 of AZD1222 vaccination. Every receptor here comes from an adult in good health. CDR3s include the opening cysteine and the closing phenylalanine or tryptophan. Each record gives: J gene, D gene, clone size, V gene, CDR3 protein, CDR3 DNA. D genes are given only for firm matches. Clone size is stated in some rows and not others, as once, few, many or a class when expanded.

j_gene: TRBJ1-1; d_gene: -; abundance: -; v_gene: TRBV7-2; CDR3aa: CASEGRMDTEAFF; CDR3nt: TGTGCCAGCGAGGGCCGAATGGACACTGAAGCTTTCTTT
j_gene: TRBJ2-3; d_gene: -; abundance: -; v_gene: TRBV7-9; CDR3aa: CASSLVVGAQPDTQYF; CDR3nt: TGTGCCAGCAGCCTAGTGGTGGGGGCGCAGCCAGATACGCAGTATTTT
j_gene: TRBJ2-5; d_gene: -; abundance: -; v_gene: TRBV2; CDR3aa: CASSDGGISETQYF; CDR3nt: TGTGCCAGCAGTGATGGGGGTATCTCCGAGACCCAGTACTTC
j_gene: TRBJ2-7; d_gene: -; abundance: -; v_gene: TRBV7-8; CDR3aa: CASSPHPTGRDEQYF; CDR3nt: TGTGCCAGCAGCCCCCATCCGACAGGGAGGGACGAGCAGTACTTC
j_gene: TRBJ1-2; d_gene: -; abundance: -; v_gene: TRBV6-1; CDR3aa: CASSVGTRASGSYGYTF; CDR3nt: TGTGCCAGCAGTGTGGGGACTCGGGCCAGTGGGTCTTATGGCTACACCTTC
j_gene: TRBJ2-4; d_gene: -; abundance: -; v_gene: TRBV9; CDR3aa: CASSVESAKNIQYF; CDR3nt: TGTGCCAGCAGCGTAGAGTCTGCCAAAAACATTCAGTACTTC
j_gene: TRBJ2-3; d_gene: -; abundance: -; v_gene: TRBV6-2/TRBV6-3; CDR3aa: CASSPRDGYGGSHTQYF; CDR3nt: TGTGCCAGCAGTCCCCGGGACGGTTATGGGGGCTCTCATACGCAGTATTTT
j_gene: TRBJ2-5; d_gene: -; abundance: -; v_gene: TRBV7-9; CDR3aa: CASSERTIQETQYF; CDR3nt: TGTGCCAGCAGCGAACGGACTATCCAAGAGACCCAGTACTTC
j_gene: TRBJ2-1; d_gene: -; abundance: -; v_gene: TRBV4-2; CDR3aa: CASSRSGTPVDEQFF; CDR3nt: TGTGCCAGCAGCCGGTCGGGGACACCAGTGGATGAGCAGTTCTTC
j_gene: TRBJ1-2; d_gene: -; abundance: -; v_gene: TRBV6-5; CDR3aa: CASSYTGRYYGYTF; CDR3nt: TGTGCCAGCAGTTATACCGGCAGATACTATGGCTACACCTTC
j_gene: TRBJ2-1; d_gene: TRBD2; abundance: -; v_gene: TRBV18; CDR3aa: CASSPGGGDQFF; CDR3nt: TGTGCCAGCTCACCAGGGGGAGGGGATCAGTTCTTC
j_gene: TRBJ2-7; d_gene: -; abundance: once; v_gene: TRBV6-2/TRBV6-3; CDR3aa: CASSPGSTYEQYF; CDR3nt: TGTGCCAGCAGCCCAGGGTCCACCTACGAGCAGTACTTC
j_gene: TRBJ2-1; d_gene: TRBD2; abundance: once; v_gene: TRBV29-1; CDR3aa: CSVSGTTYNEQFF; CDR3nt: TGCAGCGTTTCCGGGACTACCTACAATGAGCAGTTCTTC
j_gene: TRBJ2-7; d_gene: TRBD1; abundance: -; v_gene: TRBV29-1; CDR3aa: CSVGQGMFYEQYF; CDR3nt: TGCAGCGTTGGACAGGGTATGTTCTACGAGCAGTACTTC
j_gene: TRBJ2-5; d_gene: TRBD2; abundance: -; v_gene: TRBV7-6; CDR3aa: CASSGREVQGTQYF; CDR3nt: TGTGCCAGCAGCGGACGGGAGGTTCAGGGGACCCAGTACTTC
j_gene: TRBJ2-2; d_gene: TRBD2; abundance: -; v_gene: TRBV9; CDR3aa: CASILTQRGAGTGELFF; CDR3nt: TGTGCCAGCATCCTGACCCAGCGGGGGGCGGGCACCGGGGAGCTGTTTTTT
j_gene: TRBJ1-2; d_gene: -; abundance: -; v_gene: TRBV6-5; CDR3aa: CASSPFNRDGYTF; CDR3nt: TGTGCCAGCAGTCCCTTCAACAGAGACGGCTACACCTTC
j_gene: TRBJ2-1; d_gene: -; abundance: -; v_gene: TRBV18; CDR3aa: CASQGRVEQFF; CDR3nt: TGTGCCAGCCAAGGAAGGGTTGAGCAGTTCTTC
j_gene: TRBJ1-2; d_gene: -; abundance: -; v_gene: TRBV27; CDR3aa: CASSLLRGLGGYTF; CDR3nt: TGTGCCAGCAGTTTATTGAGGGGCTTAGGGGGCTACACCTTC
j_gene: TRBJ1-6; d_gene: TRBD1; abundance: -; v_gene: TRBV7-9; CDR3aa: CASSTSQGANSPLHF; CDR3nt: TGTGCCAGCAGCACCTCGCAGGGGGCGAATTCACCCCTCCACTTT
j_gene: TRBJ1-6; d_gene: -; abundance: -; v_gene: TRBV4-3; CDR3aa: CASSQVGTRSSPLHF; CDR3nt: TGCGCCAGCAGCCAAGTGGGGACTAGGTCGTCCCCCCTCCACTTT
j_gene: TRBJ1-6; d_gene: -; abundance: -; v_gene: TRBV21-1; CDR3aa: CASSKWGTRGTYGSPLHF; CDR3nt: TGTGCCAGCAGCAAATGGGGGACGCGCGGGACATATGGTTCACCCCTCCACTTT